Each of the 26 T cell receptor beta chains below was sequenced from the same sample in a study of regulatory and conventional T cells in RAG deficiency. Regulatory T cells were sorted from blood as CD4+ CD25-high CD127-low cells. Assay: immunoSEQ multiplex PCR; the TCRdb copy retains only in-frame clones and omits some. The sample contains 8,000 or so clones, approximately 93% of which appear only once. The data also belong to a second study, concerning regulatory T cells. That investigation notes: The primer mix had 52 TRBV and 13 TRBJ primers.

The material sequenced was CD127- CD25+ CD4+ Tregs sorted from blood. These receptors came from a human donor in good health.

The rearrangement joins TRBV27 to TRBJ1-1; D remains unclear. Germline V gene sequence: CDR1 MNHEY, CDR2 SMNVEV (reference sequence). This CDR3 has 13 amino acids. V lost 3 bases to trimming and J lost 1 base, with 6 bases between them. CDR3 residues: CASSLAQNTEAFF. CDR3 DNA sequence: TGTGCCAGCAGTTTGGCACAGAACACTGAAGCTTTCTTT.

The chain combines TRBV29-1 with TRBJ1-2; possibly TRBD1 for D (5 bases). The CDR3 sequence is 13 residues long. Trimming cost V 4 bases and J 4 bases, with 13 bases left between them. Germline V CDR1 and CDR2: SQVTM, ANQGSEA. As DNA, the CDR3 is TGCAGCGTTGCGCCGGGGGGGGGCTATGGCTACACCTTC. It translates to CSVAPGGGYGYTF.

This chain links TRBV2 with TRBJ1-2; maybe TRBD1 (6 bases). The CDR3 is 17 residues long. Germline V lookup: CDR1 SNHLY, CDR2 FYNNEI. Deletions cut 2 bases from V and 4 bases from J, with 20 bases between. This CDR3 is CASSETSYRVRIYGYTF. Here the CDR3 DNA reads TGTGCCAGCAGTGAAACTTCTTACAGGGTGCGGATCTATGGCTACACCTTC.

The rearrangement joins TRBV19 to TRBJ1-1, with TRBD1 as a possible D gene (6 bases). This CDR3 comprises 13 residues. The V end was cut by 3 bases, the J end by 8 bases, with 13 bases between. Per the germline V gene, CDR1 is LNHDA and CDR2 is SQIVND (reference sequence). The DNA of the CDR3 is TGTGCCAGTAGTATTTATGCCGGGACAGAAGCTTTCTTT. Encoded protein: CASSIYAGTEAFF.

The rearrangement uses TRBV5-6 and TRBJ2-6; TRBD1 might be the D (5 bases). Trimming removed 0 bases from V and 0 bases from J, with 10 bases in between. The CDR3 is 17 amino acids. The V gene's germline CDR1 is SGHDT and CDR2 YYEEEE. DNA of the CDR3: TGTGCCAGCAGCTTGGGACCCGACAGCTCTGGGGCCAACGTCCTGACTTTC. It codes for CASSLGPDSSGANVLTF.

A word on this clone: The junction shows a germline mismatch at one end, possibly a read error. The CDR3 nucleotides are TGTGCCAGCAGCCTAGCGGAGCATACGCAGTATTTT. Encoded protein: CASSLAEHTQYF. The J gene is TRBJ2-3, the V gene TRBV7-2, with TRBD2 matching 7 bases. The CDR3 has 12 residues. CDR1 SGHTA and CDR2 FQGNSA come from the germline V gene.

The count of this clone is one. The chain links TRBV4-2 to TRBJ2-5, with 9 bases fitting TRBD2. CDR3 length equals 16 residues. V gave up 1 base and J gave up 5 bases; unmatched junction bases: 8. Germline V gene lookup returns CDR1 LGHNA and CDR2 YNFKEQ. The CDR3 loop reads CASSQGSSGMGETQYF. The DNA of the CDR3 is TGTGCCAGCAGCCAAGGGTCTAGCGGGATGGGGGAGACCCAGTACTTC.

Comment on this clone: At one end, the junction sequence differs from germline, possibly due to a read error. The CDR3, as DNA: TGTGCCTGGACCCCGGACAGGGCCCAAGGGACCCAGTACTTC. Encoded protein: CAWTPDRAQGTQYF. This chain links TRBV30 with TRBJ2-5, with 8 nucleotides matching TRBD1. The CDR3 has 14 amino acids. Germline V lookup: CDR1 GTSNPN, CDR2 SVGIG (reference sequence). The variable domain in full, completed from reference TRBV30 and TRBJ2-5, reads SQTIHQWPATLVQPVGSPLSLECTVEGTSNPNLYWYRQAAGRGLQLLFYSVGIGQISSEVPQNLSASRPQDRQFILSSKKLLLSDSGFYLCAWTPDRAQGTQYFGPGTRLLVL.

The chain recombines TRBV6-5 with TRBJ2-1, with TRBD1 identical over 7 bases. Trimming took 0 bases from V and 4 from J; bases not matched to a gene: 0. CDR1 is MNHEY, CDR2 SVGAGI, per germline. The CDR3 runs to 14 residues. The CDR3 region has the DNA TGTGCCAGCAGTTACTCGACAGGGTACAATGAGCAGTTCTTC. Amino acid sequence: CASSYSTGYNEQFF.

The CDR3 region is CASSFAGPNNEQFF. The CDR3 nucleotides are TGTGCCAGCAGCTTCGCGGGACCGAACAATGAGCAGTTCTTC. This sequence joins TRBV7-6 and TRBJ2-1; tentatively, D is TRBD2 (6 bases). The V gene lost 3 bases and the J gene lost 5 bases, with 11 bases spanning the gap. Germline CDR1 is SGHVS and CDR2 is FNYEAQ. There are 14 residues in the CDR3.

This chain joins TRBV19 and TRBJ2-5; 8 bases agree with TRBD2. The CDR3 totals 15 residues. V shed 5 bases, J shed 4 bases, and the junction held 9 bases outside the gene matches. CDR1 and CDR2 (germline): LNHDA, SQIVND (reference sequence). The CDR3 protein is CASSSGAGGRETQYF. CDR3 DNA sequence: TGTGCCAGTAGTTCCGGGGCGGGAGGCCGAGAGACCCAGTACTTC.

The J gene is TRBJ1-5, the V gene TRBV2; a weak D match, TRBD1 (5 bases). Trimming took off 6 bases at V and 4 bases at J, with 13 bases between the two ends. Germline V gives CDR1 SNHLY, CDR2 FYNNEI. CDR3 length: 14 residues. The CDR3 nucleotides are TGTGCCAGCAGGAGGGACTCTCCTAATCAGCCCCAGCATTTT. Its translation is CASRRDSPNQPQHF.

The sample holds one count of this clone. This chain links TRBV9 with TRBJ1-2; 12 bases fit TRBD1. The CDR3 is made up of 14 amino acids. Germline V CDR1 and CDR2: SGDLS, YYNGEE. Trimming removed 0 bases from V and 8 bases from J; junction bases left unmatched: 2. The CDR3 here is CASSVVGTGGGYTF. The CDR3 DNA is TGTGCCAGCAGCGTAGTTGGGACAGGGGGCGGCTACACCTTC.

The chain employs TRBV19 and TRBJ1-5; D is possibly TRBD1 (6 bases). The CDR3 has 14 residues. V was pared by 5 bases and J by 9 bases, with 17 bases between. Germline V gives CDR1 LNHDA, CDR2 SQIVND (reference sequence). The CDR3 protein is CASSRYTGSGPQHF. DNA for the CDR3: TGTGCCAGTAGTCGGTATACAGGGTCGGGGCCCCAGCATTTT.

This clone was picked up one time. V and J are TRBV2 and TRBJ2-7, with 10 bases matching TRBD1. This CDR3 contains 15 residues. Trimming removed 5 bases from V and 3 bases from J; junction bases left unmatched: 7. Per the germline V gene, CDR1 is SNHLY and CDR2 is FYNNEI. In nucleotides, the CDR3 is TGTGCCAGCAGTTACTCCCGGGACAGGGGCTACGAGCAGTACTTC. It yields the protein CASSYSRDRGYEQYF.

A single count supports this clone. This rearrangement joins TRBV5-8 to TRBJ1-2; TRBD1 agrees at 7 bases. V dropped 1 base and J dropped 3; count of bases not matched to a gene: 6. In germline, CDR1 is SGHTS, CDR2 YDEGEE. The CDR3 spans 15 residues. Here the CDR3 reads CASSLSGQAYYGYTF. CDR3 DNA sequence: TGTGCCAGCAGCTTGTCAGGACAGGCCTACTATGGCTACACCTTC.

The chain has TRBV4-2 and TRBJ2-7, with D hard to call. Trimming removed 4 bases at V and 7 bases at J, with 14 bases between. Germline CDR1 and CDR2: LGHNA and YNFKEQ. The CDR3 sequence is 13 residues long. CDR3 in amino acids: CASSPTLGWEQYF. Written as DNA, the CDR3 is TGTGCCAGCAGCCCAACTCTAGGATGGGAGCAGTACTTC.

V usage is TRBV12-5 and J usage is TRBJ2-5; 10 nucleotides agree with TRBD2. Trimming took 0 bases from V and 1 from J; bases not matched to a gene: 14. CDR1 and CDR2 from the germline V gene are LGHNT and FRNRAP. The CDR3 length is 20 residues. CDR3 region: CASGLVYLGLVAGGQETQYF. CDR3 coding DNA: TGTGCTAGTGGTTTGGTCTACCTAGGGTTGGTAGCGGGGGGCCAAGAGACCCAGTACTTC.

V is TRBV29-1 and J is TRBJ1-1; D remains ambiguous. Per germline, CDR1 SQVTM and CDR2 ANQGSEA. The CDR3 sequence is 11 residues long. V dropped 3 bases and J dropped 1 base, with 3 bases sitting between them. The CDR3, as DNA: TGCAGCGTTGACAGGAACACTGAAGCTTTCTTT. It encodes CSVDRNTEAFF.

The chain recombines TRBV5-1 with TRBJ1-1; D is ambiguous. The V gene lost 4 bases and the J gene lost 7 bases, with 11 bases spanning the gap. From germline, CDR1 is SGHRS and CDR2 YFSETQ. This CDR3 region has 12 residues. The CDR3 protein is CASSLFNDEAFF. The CDR3 bases are TGCGCCAGCAGCCTATTTAACGATGAAGCTTTCTTT.

V is TRBV5-6 and J is TRBJ2-7; 8 bases align to TRBD1. Germline V gene data show CDR1 as SGHDT and CDR2 as YYEEEE. The V segment lost 3 bases and the J segment 7 bases; nucleotides outside the gene matches: 9. The CDR3 has 14 amino acids. This CDR3 is CASSSGTGQWEQYF. The CDR3 coding sequence is TGTGCCAGCAGCTCCGGGACAGGTCAATGGGAGCAGTACTTC.

This clone appeared once. The genes are TRBV10-3 and TRBJ1-2; TRBD1 matches at 8 bases. Losses at the gene ends were 1 base for V and 2 bases for J; bases not matched to a gene: 9. Germline CDR1 and CDR2: ENHRY and SYGVKD. The CDR3 length is 17 residues. The CDR3 reads CAISEYRTGPQNYGYTF. The CDR3 region has the DNA TGTGCCATCAGTGAGTACCGGACAGGGCCCCAAAACTATGGCTACACCTTC.

The V call is TRBV6-5, the J call TRBJ2-7; 9 bases are a match to TRBD1. There are 14 residues in the CDR3. With V trimmed by 2 bases and J by 3 bases, 2 bases remained unmatched. The germline V gene has CDR1 MNHEY and CDR2 SVGAGI. This CDR3 is CASSYGTGNYEQYF. As DNA, the CDR3 is TGTGCCAGCAGTTACGGGACAGGGAACTACGAGCAGTACTTC.

This clone was seen a single time. The chain is built from TRBV5-6 and TRBJ2-4; a possible D gene is TRBD1 (5 bases). V gave up 1 base and J gave up 5 bases, with 16 bases separating them. This CDR3 is 16 amino acids long. The germline V gene encodes CDR1 SGHDT and CDR2 YYEEEE. The CDR3 DNA reads TGTGCCAGCAGCTTGTTTTCTCGAAGGGGCCAAAACATTCAGTACTTC. Translated, it gives CASSLFSRRGQNIQYF.

This chain connects TRBV4-2 to TRBJ1-2, with 7 bases that match TRBD1. The CDR3 sequence is 12 residues long. CDR1 is LGHNA, CDR2 YNFKEQ, per germline. Trimming at V came to 4 bases and at J to 6 bases, leaving 2 bases not matched to a gene. The CDR3: CASSRQGDGYTF. CDR3 bases: TGTGCCAGCAGCCGACAGGGCGATGGCTACACCTTC.

This clone has a single count. The V gene is TRBV27, the J gene TRBJ2-7, with 15 nucleotides matching TRBD2. This CDR3 region has 16 residues. Germline V lookup: CDR1 MNHEY, CDR2 SMNVEV (reference sequence). Trimming cost V 5 bases and J 4 bases; bases outside gene matches: 6. The CDR3 is CASSPGLAGGPYEQYF. The CDR3 bases are TGTGCCAGCAGTCCCGGACTAGCGGGAGGGCCTTACGAGCAGTACTTC.